This T cell receptor beta chain was documented in a study of graft-versus-host responses after intestinal transplantation. Study-level background: Multivisceral, liver-intestinal, or isolated intestinal transplants were given to recipients. General observations from the study: Researchers found peak circulating GvH clone levels linked to early post-transplant HvG declines.

TCRdb's table, derived via immunoSEQ multiplex PCR, lists solely in-frame clones and lacks some. The data show tens of thousands of clones, with roughly 94% seen just once and around 0.5% held by the top ten. As for this clone: What it binds is unknown.

Trimming stripped 0 bases from V and 2 bases from J, with 2 bases between. The CDR3 is made up of 13 amino acids. Germline loops: CDR1 MNHEY, CDR2 SMNVEV (reference sequence). Sequencing used unstimulated CD8+ T cells sorted from spleen or lymph node cells, obtained before intestinal transplant. This sequence was found in a human donor who received an intestinal transplant. V and J are TRBV27 and TRBJ2-1; D unclear. CDR3 sequence: CASSLSTYNEQFF. The CDR3 DNA reads TGTGCCAGCAGTTTATCGACCTACAATGAGCAGTTCTTC.